The entry that follows covers one TCR beta chain sequence. Its antigen remains unknown. The PCR had 60 Vbeta and 13 Jbeta primers. Measured with immunoSEQ multiplex PCR; TCRdb has only the in-frame clones, and not every one. The sample lists about 140,000 clones, approximately 80% seen once, with about 1.7% in the top ten. The sample belongs to a study of cytomegalovirus exposure and HLA in healthy donors. Regarding the study as a whole: A link between a missense DCLRE1C variant and TCR beta V- and J-gene trimming emerged from a later analysis.

The CDR3 loop spans 15 amino acids. Germline V gene data show CDR1 as SGHTA and CDR2 as FQGNSA. With V trimmed by 3 bases and J by 3 bases, 6 bases remained unmatched. The sequenced material came from PBMCs. V gene TRBV7-2 combines with J gene TRBJ2-3, with 7 nucleotides matching TRBD1. This clonotype was obtained from a man in his forties or fifties in good health and CMV-seronegative. The CDR3 here is CASSLVTGFTDTQYF. The CDR3 coding sequence is TGTGCCAGCAGCTTGGTGACAGGGTTTACAGATACGCAGTATTTT.